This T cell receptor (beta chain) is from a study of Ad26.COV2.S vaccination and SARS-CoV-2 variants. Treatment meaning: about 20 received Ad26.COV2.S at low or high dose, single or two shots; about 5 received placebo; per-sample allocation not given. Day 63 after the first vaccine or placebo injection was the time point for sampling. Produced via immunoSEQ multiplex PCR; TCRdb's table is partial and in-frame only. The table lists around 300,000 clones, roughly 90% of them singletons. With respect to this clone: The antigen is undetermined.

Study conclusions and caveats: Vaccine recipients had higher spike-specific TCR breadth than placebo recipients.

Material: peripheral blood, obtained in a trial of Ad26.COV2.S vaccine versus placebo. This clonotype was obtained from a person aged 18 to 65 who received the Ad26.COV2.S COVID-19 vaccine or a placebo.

Here the CDR3 reads CAIKTSGTEAFF. The CDR3 nucleotides are TGTGCCATCAAAACTTCGGGGACTGAAGCTTTCTTT. The rearrangement joins TRBV10-3 to TRBJ1-1; D not resolved. This CDR3 contains 12 residues. Looked up from germline, CDR1 is ENHRY and CDR2 is SYGVKD. Between the trimmed V and J ends, which lost 7 bases and 5 bases, there was a span of 11 bases.